The source of this T cell receptor (beta chain) is a study of T cells in Graves' hyperthyroidism and ophthalmopathy. RNA transcripts were the template for amplifying TCR beta CDR3 regions. The TCR CDR3 first-round RT-PCR relied on the HTBI primer set. TCRdb used MiXCR to reprocess the multiplex PCR reads, holding one entry per CDR3 protein. The sample comprises 540,000 or so distinct CDR3 sequences, around 16% of which are singletons, and under 8% rests with the top ten. This clonotype was seen at least ten times. Input material: blood. The source of this sequence is a woman aged 25 to 39 with Graves' hyperthyroidism.

Here the CDR3 DNA reads TGTGCCAGCAGTCCCCAGACAGTTAATTCACCCCTCCACTTT. Translating it yields CASSPQTVNSPLHF. The genes are TRBV12-3 or TRBV12-4 and TRBJ1-6, with D possibly TRBD1 on 5 matching bases. There are 14 residues in the CDR3. V lost 5 bases to trimming and J lost 6 bases, with 11 bases between them.